One sample yielded the 4 T cell receptor beta chains listed below, sequenced in a study of regulatory T cells in long-lasting Graves disease. Construction of TCR beta libraries relied on iRepertoire HTBI primers and on Arm-PCR targeting CDR3 regions. In TCRdb, the multiplex PCR reads were re-called with MiXCR into one record per CDR3 protein. The sample has 300,000 to 500,000 distinct CDR3 sequences; less than 25% are singletons. Time point described: persistent/refractory GD, antithyroid drugs over 5 years with positive TRAb. PBMC RNA was the source of the TCR library. The input for sequencing was peripheral blood mononuclear cells (PBMCs), taken when the disease was refractory, from a patient treated with antithyroid drugs. These TCRs come from a female donor with Graves disease.

V usage is TRBV9 and J usage is TRBJ2-2; tentatively, D is TRBD2 (5 bases). Trimming pared 0 bases from V and 2 bases from J, leaving 14 bases between. Germline CDR1 is SGDLS and CDR2 is YYNGEE. The CDR3 has 17 amino acids. The DNA of the CDR3 is TGTGCCAGCAGCGTAGAGTCGTGGGGAGTTAACACCGGGGAGCTGTTTTTT. It specifies CASSVESWGVNTGELFF.

This clonotype has more than one count but fewer than ten. The CDR3 loop reads CASSLIGMALHF. The CDR3 nucleotides are TGTGCCAGCAGCCTCATAGGGATGGCCCTCCACTTT. The V gene is TRBV7-2, the J gene TRBJ1-6, with D unresolved. The V gene lost 5 bases and the J gene lost 14 bases, with 13 bases spanning the gap. This CDR3 is 12 amino acids long. The germline V gene encodes CDR1 SGHTA and CDR2 FQGNSA.

The V and J genes are TRBV20-1 and TRBJ1-1; D may be TRBD1 (6 bases). V was shortened by 0 bases and J by 4 bases, with 15 bases between the two germline ends. This CDR3 contains 15 residues. Germline assignment: CDR1 DFQATT and CDR2 SNEGSKA (reference sequence). The DNA of the CDR3 is TGCAGTGCTAGAGATTTCAGGGGCGAGAGCACTGAAGCTTTCTTT. Translating gives CSARDFRGESTEAFF.

This clonotype has a count of ten or more. The V call is TRBV27, the J call TRBJ2-2; D remains unclear. The germline V gene encodes CDR1 MNHEY and CDR2 SMNVEV (reference sequence). V was cut by 0 bases and J by 8 bases, with 7 bases left in between. The CDR3 loop spans 13 amino acids. The CDR3 sequence is CASSLSAMGELFF. For the CDR3, the DNA is TGTGCCAGCAGTTTATCCGCCATGGGGGAGCTGTTTTTT.